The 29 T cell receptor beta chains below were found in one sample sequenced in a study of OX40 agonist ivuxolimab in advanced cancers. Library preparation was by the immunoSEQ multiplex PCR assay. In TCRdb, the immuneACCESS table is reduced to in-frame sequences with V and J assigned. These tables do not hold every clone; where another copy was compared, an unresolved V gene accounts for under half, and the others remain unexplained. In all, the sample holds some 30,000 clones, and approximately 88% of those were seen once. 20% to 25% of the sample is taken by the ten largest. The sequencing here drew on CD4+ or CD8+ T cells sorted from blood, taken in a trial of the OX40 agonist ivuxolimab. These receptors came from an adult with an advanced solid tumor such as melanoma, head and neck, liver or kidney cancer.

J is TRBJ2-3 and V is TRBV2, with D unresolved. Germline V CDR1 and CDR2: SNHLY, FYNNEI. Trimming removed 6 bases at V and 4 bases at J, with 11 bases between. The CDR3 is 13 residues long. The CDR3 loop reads CASRDLGSDTQYF. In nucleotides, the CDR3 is TGTGCCAGCAGAGATCTAGGTTCAGATACGCAGTATTTT.

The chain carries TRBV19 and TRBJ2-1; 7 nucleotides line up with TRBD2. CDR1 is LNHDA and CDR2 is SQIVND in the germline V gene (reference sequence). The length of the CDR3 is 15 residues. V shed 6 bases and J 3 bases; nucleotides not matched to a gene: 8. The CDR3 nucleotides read TGTGCCAGTAGCGTTACTAGCGTCAGCTACAATGAGCAGTTCTTC. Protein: CASSVTSVSYNEQFF.

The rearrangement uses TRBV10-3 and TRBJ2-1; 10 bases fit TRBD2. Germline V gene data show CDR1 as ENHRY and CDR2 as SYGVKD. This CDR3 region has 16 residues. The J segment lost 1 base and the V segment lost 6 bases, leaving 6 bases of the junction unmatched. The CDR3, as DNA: TGTGCCATCAGGTCGCTAGCGGGAGAATCCTACAATGAGCAGTTCTTC. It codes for CAIRSLAGESYNEQFF.

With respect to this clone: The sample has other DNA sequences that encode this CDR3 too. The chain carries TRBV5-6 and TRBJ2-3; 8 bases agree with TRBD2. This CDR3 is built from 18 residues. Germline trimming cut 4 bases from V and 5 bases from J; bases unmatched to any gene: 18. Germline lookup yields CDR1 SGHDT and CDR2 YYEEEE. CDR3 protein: CASSPQMVLAVGGDTQYF. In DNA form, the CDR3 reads TGTGCCAGCAGCCCCCAAATGGTACTAGCGGTAGGGGGAGATACGCAGTATTTT.

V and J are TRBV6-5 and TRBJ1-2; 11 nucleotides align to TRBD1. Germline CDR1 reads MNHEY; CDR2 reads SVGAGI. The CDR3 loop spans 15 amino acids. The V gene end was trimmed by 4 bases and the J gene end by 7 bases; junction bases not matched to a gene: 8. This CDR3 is CASSWGQGGTSGYTF. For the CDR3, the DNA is TGTGCCAGCAGTTGGGGACAGGGGGGAACTTCTGGCTACACCTTC.

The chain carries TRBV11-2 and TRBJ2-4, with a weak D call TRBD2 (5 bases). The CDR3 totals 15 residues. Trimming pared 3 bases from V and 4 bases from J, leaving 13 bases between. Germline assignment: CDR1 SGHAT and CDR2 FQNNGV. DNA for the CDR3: TGTGCCAGCAGCTTTGCCGGGAACGATAAAAACATTCAGTACTTC. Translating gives CASSFAGNDKNIQYF.

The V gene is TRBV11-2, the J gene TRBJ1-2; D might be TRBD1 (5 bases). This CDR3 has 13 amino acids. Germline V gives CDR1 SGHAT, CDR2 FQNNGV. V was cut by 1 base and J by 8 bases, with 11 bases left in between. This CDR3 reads CASSLALGQGYTF. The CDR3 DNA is TGTGCCAGCAGCTTAGCTCTGGGGCAGGGCTACACCTTC.

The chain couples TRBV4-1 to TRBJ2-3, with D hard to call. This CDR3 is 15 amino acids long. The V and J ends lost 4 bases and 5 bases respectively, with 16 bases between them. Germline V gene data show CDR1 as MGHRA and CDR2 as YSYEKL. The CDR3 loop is CASSRLGQLEDTQYF. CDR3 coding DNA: TGCGCCAGCAGCCGTCTCGGCCAGCTTGAAGATACGCAGTATTTT.

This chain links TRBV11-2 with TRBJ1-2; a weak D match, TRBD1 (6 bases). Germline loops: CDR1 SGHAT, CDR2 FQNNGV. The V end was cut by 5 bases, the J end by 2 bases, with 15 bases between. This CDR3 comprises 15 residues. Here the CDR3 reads CASSPPGTLNYGYTF. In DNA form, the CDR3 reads TGTGCCAGCAGCCCACCCGGGACACTAAACTATGGCTACACCTTC.

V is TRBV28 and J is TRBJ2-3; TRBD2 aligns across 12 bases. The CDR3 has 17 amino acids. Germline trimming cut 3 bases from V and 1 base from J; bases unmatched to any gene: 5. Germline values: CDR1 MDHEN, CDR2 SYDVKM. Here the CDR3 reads CASSFGLAGYRTDTQYF. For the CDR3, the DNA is TGTGCCAGCAGTTTTGGACTAGCGGGATATCGCACAGATACGCAGTATTTT.

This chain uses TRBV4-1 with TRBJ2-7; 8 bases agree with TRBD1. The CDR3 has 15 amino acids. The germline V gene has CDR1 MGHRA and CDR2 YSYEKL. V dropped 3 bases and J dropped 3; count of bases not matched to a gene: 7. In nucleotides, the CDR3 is TGCGCCAGCAGCCATTATCAGGGGGCAAGCTACGAGCAGTACTTC. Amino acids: CASSHYQGASYEQYF.

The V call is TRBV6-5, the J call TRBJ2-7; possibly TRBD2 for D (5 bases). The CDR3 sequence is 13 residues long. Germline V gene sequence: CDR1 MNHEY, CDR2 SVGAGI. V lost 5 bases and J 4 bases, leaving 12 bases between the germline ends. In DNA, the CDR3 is TGTGCCAGCAGTCCCCGGGGATCTTACGAGCAGTACTTC. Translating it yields CASSPRGSYEQYF.

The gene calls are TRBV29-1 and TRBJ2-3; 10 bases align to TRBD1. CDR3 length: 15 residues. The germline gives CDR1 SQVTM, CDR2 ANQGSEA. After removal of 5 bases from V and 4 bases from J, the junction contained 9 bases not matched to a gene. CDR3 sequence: CSVRSRDRGPDTQYF. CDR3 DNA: TGCAGCGTTCGGAGTAGGGACAGGGGCCCAGATACGCAGTATTTT.

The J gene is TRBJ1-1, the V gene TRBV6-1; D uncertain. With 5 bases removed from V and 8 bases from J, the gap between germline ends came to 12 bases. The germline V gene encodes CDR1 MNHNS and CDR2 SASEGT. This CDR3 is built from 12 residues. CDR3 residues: CASSRGYLEAFF. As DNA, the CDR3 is TGTGCCAGCAGTCGAGGGTATTTAGAAGCTTTCTTT.

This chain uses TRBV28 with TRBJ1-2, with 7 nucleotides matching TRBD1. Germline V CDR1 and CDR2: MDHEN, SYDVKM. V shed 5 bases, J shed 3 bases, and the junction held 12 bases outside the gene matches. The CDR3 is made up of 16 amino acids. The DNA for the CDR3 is TGTGCCAGCAGTCCCCTCACCGGGACAGCCTACTATGGCTACACCTTC. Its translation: CASSPLTGTAYYGYTF.

The CDR3 coding sequence is TGTGCTAGTGGTTTGGGAACTAGCGCCTGGGGGAGAGGTGAGCAGTTCTTC. Protein sequence: CASGLGTSAWGRGEQFF. This chain links TRBV12-5 with TRBJ2-1; 7 bases are shared with TRBD2. The CDR3 sequence is 17 residues long. V lost 1 base and J lost 9; bases outside the gene matches: 15. Germline values: CDR1 LGHNT, CDR2 FRNRAP. Full variable domain (missing parts from reference TRBV12-5 and TRBJ2-1): DARVTQTPRHKVTEMGQEVTMRCQPILGHNTVFWYRQTMMQGLELLAYFRNRAPLDDSGMPKDRFSAEMPDATLATLKIQPSEPRDSAVYFCASGLGTSAWGRGEQFFGPGTRLTVL.

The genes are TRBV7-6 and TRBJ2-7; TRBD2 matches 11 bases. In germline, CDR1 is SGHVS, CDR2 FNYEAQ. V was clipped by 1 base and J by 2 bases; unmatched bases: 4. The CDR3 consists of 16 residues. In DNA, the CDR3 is TGTGCCAGCAGCTTAGGGACTAGCGGGTTGACCTACGAGCAGTACTTC. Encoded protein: CASSLGTSGLTYEQYF.

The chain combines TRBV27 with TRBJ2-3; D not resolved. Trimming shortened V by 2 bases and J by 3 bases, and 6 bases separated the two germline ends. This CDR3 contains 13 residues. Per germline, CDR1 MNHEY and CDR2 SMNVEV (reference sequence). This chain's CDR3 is CASSLGITDTQYF. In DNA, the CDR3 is TGTGCCAGCAGTTTAGGGATAACAGATACGCAGTATTTT.

The CDR3 loop is CASSEYNEQFF. Written as DNA, the CDR3 is TGTGCCAGCAGTGAATACAATGAGCAGTTCTTC. The chain uses TRBV2 and TRBJ2-1; D unclear. V lost 2 bases and J 4 bases, leaving 0 bases between the germline ends. Per germline, CDR1 SNHLY and CDR2 FYNNEI. This CDR3 spans 11 amino acids.

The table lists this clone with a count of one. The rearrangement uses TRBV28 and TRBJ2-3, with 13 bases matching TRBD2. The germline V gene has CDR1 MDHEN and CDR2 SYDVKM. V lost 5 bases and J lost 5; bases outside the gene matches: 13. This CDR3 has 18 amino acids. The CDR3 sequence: CASSKGIGTSGNRDTQYF. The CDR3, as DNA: TGTGCCAGCAGTAAAGGTATCGGGACTAGCGGGAACCGAGATACGCAGTATTTT.

CDR3 DNA: TGTGCCAGCAGTTTATGGGGGAAAGCTAACTATGGCTACACCTTC. The encoded protein is CASSLWGKANYGYTF. The chain carries TRBV28 and TRBJ1-2; D unclear. CDR3 length: 15 amino acids. V lost 0 bases to trimming and J lost 0 bases, with 8 bases between them. Germline assignment: CDR1 MDHEN and CDR2 SYDVKM.

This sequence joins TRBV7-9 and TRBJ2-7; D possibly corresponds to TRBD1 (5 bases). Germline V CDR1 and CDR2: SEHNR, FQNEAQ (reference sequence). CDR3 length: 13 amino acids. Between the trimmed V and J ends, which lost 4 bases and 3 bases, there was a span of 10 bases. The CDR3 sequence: CASSSDRNYEQYF. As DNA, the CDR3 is TGTGCCAGCAGCTCTGACAGAAACTACGAGCAGTACTTC.

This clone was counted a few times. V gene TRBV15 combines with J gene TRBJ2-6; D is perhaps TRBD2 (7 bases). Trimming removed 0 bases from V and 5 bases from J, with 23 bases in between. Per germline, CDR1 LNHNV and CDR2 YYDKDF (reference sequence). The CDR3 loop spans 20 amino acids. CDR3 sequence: CATSRDRAGAVFSRANVLTF. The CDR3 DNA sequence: TGTGCCACCAGCAGAGATCGGGCGGGGGCCGTTTTTTCCAGGGCCAACGTCCTGACTTTC. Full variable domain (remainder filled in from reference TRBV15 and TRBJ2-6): DAMVIQNPRYQVTQFGKPVTLSCSQTLNHNVMYWYQQKSSQAPKLLFHYYDKDFNNEADTPDNFQSRRPNTSFCFLDIRSPGLGDTAMYLCATSRDRAGAVFSRANVLTFGAGSRLTVL.

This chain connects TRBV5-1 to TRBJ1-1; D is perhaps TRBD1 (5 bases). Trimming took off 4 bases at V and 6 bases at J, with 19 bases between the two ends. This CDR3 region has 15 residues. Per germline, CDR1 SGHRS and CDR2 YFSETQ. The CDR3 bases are TGCGCCAGCAGCCCCCATGGGGGAGTTTTCGCTGAAGCTTTCTTT. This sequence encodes CASSPHGGVFAEAFF.

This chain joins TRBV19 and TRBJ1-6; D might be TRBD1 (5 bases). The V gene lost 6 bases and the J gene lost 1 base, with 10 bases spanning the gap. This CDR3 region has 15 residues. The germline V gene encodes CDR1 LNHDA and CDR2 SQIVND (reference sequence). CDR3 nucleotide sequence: TGTGCCAGTAGACGGGGGGAGTCCTATAATTCACCCCTCCACTTT. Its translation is CASRRGESYNSPLHF.

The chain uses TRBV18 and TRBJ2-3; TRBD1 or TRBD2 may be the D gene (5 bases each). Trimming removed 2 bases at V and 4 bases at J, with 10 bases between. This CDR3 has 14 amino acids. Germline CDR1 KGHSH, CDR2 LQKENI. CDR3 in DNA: TGTGCCAGCTCACCAGAGGGGCGGTCAGATACGCAGTATTTT. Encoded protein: CASSPEGRSDTQYF.

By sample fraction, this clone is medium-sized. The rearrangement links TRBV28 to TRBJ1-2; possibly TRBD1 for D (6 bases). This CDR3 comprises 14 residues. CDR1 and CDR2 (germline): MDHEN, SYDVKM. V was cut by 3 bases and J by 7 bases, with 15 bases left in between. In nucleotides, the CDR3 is TGTGCCAGCAGTTTGGGAGGGGGGACGCGTGGCTACACCTTC. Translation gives CASSLGGGTRGYTF.

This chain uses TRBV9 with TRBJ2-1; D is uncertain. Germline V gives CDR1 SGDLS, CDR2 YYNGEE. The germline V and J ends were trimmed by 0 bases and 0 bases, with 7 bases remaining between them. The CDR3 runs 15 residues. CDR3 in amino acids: CASSVDDSSYNEQFF. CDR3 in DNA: TGTGCCAGCAGCGTAGACGACTCCTCCTACAATGAGCAGTTCTTC.

CDR3 in amino acids: CASSLIGGTGAMNEQFF. The CDR3 nucleotides are TGTGCCAGCAGCTTAATAGGTGGGACAGGGGCTATGAATGAGCAGTTCTTC. This chain uses TRBV11-2 with TRBJ2-1; 10 nucleotides align to TRBD1. The CDR3 runs 17 residues. Looked up from germline, CDR1 is SGHAT and CDR2 is FQNNGV. The trim removed 2 bases at V and 7 bases at J, leaving 11 bases unmatched.